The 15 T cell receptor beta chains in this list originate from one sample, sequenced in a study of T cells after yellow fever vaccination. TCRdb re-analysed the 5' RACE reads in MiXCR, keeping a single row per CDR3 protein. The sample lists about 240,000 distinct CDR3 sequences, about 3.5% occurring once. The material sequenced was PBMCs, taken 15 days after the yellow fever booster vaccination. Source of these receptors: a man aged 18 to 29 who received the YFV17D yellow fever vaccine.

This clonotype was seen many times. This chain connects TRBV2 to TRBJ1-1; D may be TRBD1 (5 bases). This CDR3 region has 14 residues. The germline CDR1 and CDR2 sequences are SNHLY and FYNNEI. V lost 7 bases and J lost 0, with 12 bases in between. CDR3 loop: CASTEDSLNTEAFF. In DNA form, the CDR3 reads TGTGCCAGCACCGAAGACAGCCTGAACACTGAAGCTTTCTTT.

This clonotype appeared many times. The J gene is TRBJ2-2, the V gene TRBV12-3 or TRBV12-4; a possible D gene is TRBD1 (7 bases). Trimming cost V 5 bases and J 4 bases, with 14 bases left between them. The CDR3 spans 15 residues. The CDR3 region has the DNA TGTGCCAGCAGTCGGCGACAGGGAGGCACCGGGGAGCTGTTTTTT. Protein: CASSRRQGGTGELFF.

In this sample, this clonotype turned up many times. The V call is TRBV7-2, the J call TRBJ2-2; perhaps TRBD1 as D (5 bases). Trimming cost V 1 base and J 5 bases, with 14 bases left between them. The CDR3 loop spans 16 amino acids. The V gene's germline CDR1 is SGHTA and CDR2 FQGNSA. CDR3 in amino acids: CASSLVGRWSTGELFF. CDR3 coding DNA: TGTGCCAGCAGCTTAGTGGGGCGCTGGTCGACCGGGGAGCTGTTTTTT.

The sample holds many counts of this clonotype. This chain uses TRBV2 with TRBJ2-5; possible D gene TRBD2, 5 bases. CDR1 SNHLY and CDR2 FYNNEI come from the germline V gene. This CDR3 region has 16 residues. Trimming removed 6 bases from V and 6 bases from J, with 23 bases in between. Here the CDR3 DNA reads TGTGCCAGCAGACAGACTTTGAGGGCCATCGGGAAGACCCAGTACTTC. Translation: CASRQTLRAIGKTQYF.

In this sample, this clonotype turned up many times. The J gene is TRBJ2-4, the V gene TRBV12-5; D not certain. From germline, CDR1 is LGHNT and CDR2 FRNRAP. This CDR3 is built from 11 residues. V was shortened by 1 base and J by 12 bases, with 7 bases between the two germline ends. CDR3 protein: CASGLASSQYF. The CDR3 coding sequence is TGTGCTAGTGGTTTGGCTTCGTCTCAGTACTTC.

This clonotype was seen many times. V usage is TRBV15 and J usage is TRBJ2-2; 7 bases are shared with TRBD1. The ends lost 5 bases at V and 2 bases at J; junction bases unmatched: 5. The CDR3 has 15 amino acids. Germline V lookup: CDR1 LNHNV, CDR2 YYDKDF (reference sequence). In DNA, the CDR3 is TGTGCCACCAGCCACAGGGGCCCCAACACCGGGGAGCTGTTTTTT. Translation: CATSHRGPNTGELFF.

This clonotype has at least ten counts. For the CDR3, the DNA is TGCGCCAGCAGCGCGGGACGTACGAAAGAGACCCAGTACTTC. It encodes CASSAGRTKETQYF. The V and J genes are TRBV5-1 and TRBJ2-5; maybe TRBD2 (6 bases). V lost 4 bases, J lost 3 bases, and 13 bases lay in between. Germline lookup yields CDR1 SGHRS and CDR2 YFSETQ. The CDR3 covers 14 residues.

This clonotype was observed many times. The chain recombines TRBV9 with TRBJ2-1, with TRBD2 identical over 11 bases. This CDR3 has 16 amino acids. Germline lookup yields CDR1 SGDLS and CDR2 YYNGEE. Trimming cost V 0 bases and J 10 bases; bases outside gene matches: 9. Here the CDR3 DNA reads TGTGCCAGCAGCGTAGCTAGCGGGGGGCCTACTCTAGAGCAGTTCTTC. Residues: CASSVASGGPTLEQFF.

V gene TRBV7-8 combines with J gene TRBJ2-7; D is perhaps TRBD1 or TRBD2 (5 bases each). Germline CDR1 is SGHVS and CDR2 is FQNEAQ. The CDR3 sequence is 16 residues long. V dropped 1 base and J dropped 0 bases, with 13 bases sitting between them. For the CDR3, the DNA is TGTGCCAGCAGCTTAGGGCCGGGGCCGAGCTCCTACGAGCAGTACTTC. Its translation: CASSLGPGPSSYEQYF.

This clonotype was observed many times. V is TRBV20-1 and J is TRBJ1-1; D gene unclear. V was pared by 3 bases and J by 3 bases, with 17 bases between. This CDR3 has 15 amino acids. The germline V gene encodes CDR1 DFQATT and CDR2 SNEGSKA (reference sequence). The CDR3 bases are TGCAGTGCTAGGGCTGAGACCTCATCTCACACTGAAGCTTTCTTT. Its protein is CSARAETSSHTEAFF.

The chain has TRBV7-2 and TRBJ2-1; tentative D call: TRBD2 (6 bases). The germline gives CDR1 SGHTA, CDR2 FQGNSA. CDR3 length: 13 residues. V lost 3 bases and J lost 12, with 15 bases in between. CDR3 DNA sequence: TGTGCCAGCAGCTTGGCTATGGTGGGAGGGCAGTTCTTC. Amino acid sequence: CASSLAMVGGQFF.

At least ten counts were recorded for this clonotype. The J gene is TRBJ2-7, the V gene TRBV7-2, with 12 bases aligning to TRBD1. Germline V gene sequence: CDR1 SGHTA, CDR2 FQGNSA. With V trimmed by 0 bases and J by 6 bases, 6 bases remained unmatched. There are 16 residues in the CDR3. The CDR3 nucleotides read TGTGCCAGCAGCTTAGCTCTGGGACAGGGGGCGGGCGAGCAGTACTTC. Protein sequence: CASSLALGQGAGEQYF.

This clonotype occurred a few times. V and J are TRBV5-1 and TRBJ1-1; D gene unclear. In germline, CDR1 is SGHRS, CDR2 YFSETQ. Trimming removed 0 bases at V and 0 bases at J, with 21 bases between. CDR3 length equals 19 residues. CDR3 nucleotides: TGCGCCAGCAGCTTGGCCGGAAAGATGACGGGAGGGATGAACACTGAAGCTTTCTTT. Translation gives CASSLAGKMTGGMNTEAFF.

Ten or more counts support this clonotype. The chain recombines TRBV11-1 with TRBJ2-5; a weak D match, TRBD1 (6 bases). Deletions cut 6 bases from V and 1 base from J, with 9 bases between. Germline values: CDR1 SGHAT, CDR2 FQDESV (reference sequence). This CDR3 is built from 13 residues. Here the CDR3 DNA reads TGTGCCAGCAGTGGGGGCTTCCAAGAGACCCAGTACTTC. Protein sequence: CASSGGFQETQYF. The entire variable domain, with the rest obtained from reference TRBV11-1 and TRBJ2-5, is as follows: EAEVAQSPRYKITEKSQAVAFWCDPISGHATLYWYRQILGQGPELLVQFQDESVVDDSQLPKDRFSAERLKGVDSTLKIQPAELGDSAMYLCASSGGFQETQYFGPGTRLLVL.

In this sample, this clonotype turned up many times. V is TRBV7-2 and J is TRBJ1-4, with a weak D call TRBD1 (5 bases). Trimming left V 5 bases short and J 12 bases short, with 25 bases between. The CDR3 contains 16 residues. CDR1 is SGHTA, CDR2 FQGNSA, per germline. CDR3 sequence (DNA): TGTGCCAGCAGCATCGGAGGCCAGGGTTGGATGAAAGAACTGTTTTTT. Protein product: CASSIGGQGWMKELFF. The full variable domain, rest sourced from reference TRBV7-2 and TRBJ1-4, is GAGVSQSPSNKVTEKGKDVELRCDPISGHTALYWYRQSLGQGLEFLIYFQGNSAPDKSGLPSDRFSAERTGGSVSTLTIQRTQQEDSAVYLCASSIGGQGWMKELFFGSGTQLSVL.